The 15 T cell receptor beta chains given below trace back to one sample, sequenced in a study of cytomegalovirus exposure and HLA in healthy donors. PCR involved 60 Vbeta and 13 Jbeta primers. The table came from immunoSEQ multiplex PCR; TCRdb's copy has only in-frame clones and leaves some out. The repertoire holds roughly 80,000 clones, with under 70% as singletons. Sequencing input: PBMCs. Every receptor here comes from a young man in good health and CMV-seropositive.

The chain is built from TRBV2 and TRBJ2-3; D remains ambiguous. The V and J ends lost 2 bases and 4 bases respectively, with 4 bases between them. Germline CDR1 is SNHLY and CDR2 is FYNNEI. CDR3 length: 12 residues. The CDR3 DNA sequence: TGTGCCAGCAGTGAATATTCAGATACGCAGTATTTT. Translated: CASSEYSDTQYF.

This clone was found a few times. The rearrangement links TRBV19 to TRBJ2-7, with D perhaps matching TRBD2 (5 bases). Germline values: CDR1 LNHDA, CDR2 SQIVND (reference sequence). Trimming removed 5 bases from V and 0 bases from J, with 14 bases in between. The CDR3 length is 15 residues. CDR3 sequence (DNA): TGTGCCAGTAGTGTACGGGGTGAGAGCTCCTACGAGCAGTACTTC. This gives the protein CASSVRGESSYEQYF.

V gene TRBV18 combines with J gene TRBJ2-3, with D perhaps matching TRBD1 (6 bases). V dropped 5 bases and J dropped 4 bases, with 19 bases sitting between them. This CDR3 contains 16 residues. Germline V gene data show CDR1 as KGHSH and CDR2 as LQKENI. In DNA, the CDR3 is TGTGCCAGCTCAACTCTACAGGGCGGTGGGGCAGATACGCAGTATTTT. Its protein is CASSTLQGGGADTQYF.

This clone was recorded once. The chain carries TRBV5-6 and TRBJ2-7; D is perhaps TRBD1 (5 bases). The CDR3 is 12 residues long. From germline, CDR1 is SGHDT and CDR2 YYEEEE. V was trimmed by 1 base and J by 9 bases, leaving 11 bases between them. CDR3 in amino acids: CASSLLRVAQYF. The CDR3 DNA is TGTGCCAGCAGCTTGCTCAGGGTCGCGCAGTACTTC. Full variable domain (rest looked up from reference TRBV5-6 and TRBJ2-7): DAGVTQSPTHLIKTRGQQVTLRCSPKSGHDTVSWYQQALGQGPQFIFQYYEEEERQRGNFPDRFSGHQFPNYSSELNVNALLLGDSALYLCASSLLRVAQYFGPGTRLTVT.

The chain joins TRBV5-1 to TRBJ2-7; TRBD1 matches at 9 bases. The CDR3 runs 14 residues. V trimming: 2 bases; J trimming: 3 bases; junction bases outside the gene matches: 3. Germline V gives CDR1 SGHRS, CDR2 YFSETQ. CDR3 in DNA: TGCGCCAGCAGCTTCCGGGACAGGGACTACGAGCAGTACTTC. Protein sequence: CASSFRDRDYEQYF.

The CDR3 here is CASSESGAGGPETQYF. CDR3 DNA: TGTGCCAGCAGTGAGTCGGGAGCGGGAGGGCCGGAGACCCAGTACTTC. The chain joins TRBV6-4 to TRBJ2-5, with 10 positions matching TRBD2. The CDR3 covers 16 residues. CDR1 is MRHNA, CDR2 SNTAGT, per germline. V shed 3 bases, J shed 5 bases, and the junction held 9 bases outside the gene matches.

This sequence joins TRBV13 and TRBJ2-7; 7 bases line up with TRBD1. The J segment lost 5 bases and the V segment lost 0 bases, leaving 1 base of the junction unmatched. Germline loops: CDR1 PRHDT, CDR2 FYEKMQ (reference sequence). The CDR3 sequence is 13 residues long. The CDR3 nucleotides are TGTGCCAGCAGCTTAGGCCAGGGGGACGAGCAGTACTTC. Translated, it gives CASSLGQGDEQYF. Using reference TRBV13 and TRBJ2-7 for the parts outside the CDR3, the full variable domain is AAGVIQSPRHLIKEKRETATLKCYPIPRHDTVYWYQQGPGQDPQFLISFYEKMQSDKGSIPDRFSAQQFSDYHSELNMSSLELGDSALYFCASSLGQGDEQYFGPGTRLTVT.

The chain carries TRBV21-1 and TRBJ2-2; the DNA was not used to check the table's D call, TRBD1. TRBV21-1 represents a pseudogene. CDR3 length equals 14 residues. The CDR3: CASSKGQYSGELFF. In nucleotides, the CDR3 is TGTGCCAGCAGCAAAGGGCAATATTCCGGGGAGCTGTTTTTT.

The chain joins TRBV6-6 to TRBJ1-6; possible D gene TRBD1, 5 bases. Per germline, CDR1 MNHNY and CDR2 SVGAGI (reference sequence). V lost 6 bases to trimming and J lost 8 bases, with 17 bases between them. The CDR3 totals 15 residues. The chain's CDR3 is CASRGVMGNHSPLHF. The CDR3 DNA is TGTGCCAGCAGAGGGGTTATGGGCAACCATTCACCCCTCCACTTT.

Here the CDR3 reads CASSAPRDSSYEQYF. The CDR3 DNA follows: TGTGCCAGTAGTGCCCCTCGGGACAGCTCCTACGAGCAGTACTTC. The chain is built from TRBV19 and TRBJ2-7; 7 bases map to TRBD1. CDR3 length: 15 amino acids. After removal of 5 bases from V and 0 bases from J, the junction contained 7 bases not matched to a gene. The germline V gene has CDR1 LNHDA and CDR2 SQIVND (reference sequence).

The chain couples TRBV21-1 to TRBJ1-2; TRBD1, as called in the table, went unchecked against the DNA. TRBV21-1 is annotated as a pseudogene. The CDR3 runs to 15 residues. The CDR3 coding sequence is TGTGCCAGCAGCAAAGAGGGGAATGCCAACTATGGCTACACCTTC. Translated, it gives CASSKEGNANYGYTF.

The J gene is TRBJ2-7, the V gene TRBV4-1, with D possibly being TRBD2 (6 bases). V lost 4 bases and J lost 0, with 16 bases in between. CDR3 size: 16 residues. Per the germline V gene, CDR1 is MGHRA and CDR2 is YSYEKL. CDR3 bases: TGCGCCAGCAGCCGGGGAGGACCGAAGAGCTCCTACGAGCAGTACTTC. It encodes CASSRGGPKSSYEQYF.

This clone was picked up many times. J is TRBJ2-7 and V is TRBV28; D is ambiguous. The V end lost 2 bases, the J end lost 2 bases, and 10 bases lay between the germline ends. Looked up from germline, CDR1 is MDHEN and CDR2 is SYDVKM. This CDR3 has 14 amino acids. CDR3 DNA sequence: TGTGCCAGCAGTTTAGATGCGGTAACCTACGAGCAGTACTTC. This encodes CASSLDAVTYEQYF.

In this sample, this clone turned up a few times. This sequence joins TRBV6-5 and TRBJ1-1; D uncertain. Germline CDR1 MNHEY, CDR2 SVGAGI. The CDR3 is 13 residues long. Trimming left V 10 bases short and J 4 bases short, with 16 bases between. CDR3 sequence: CATRRRWFTEAFF. The CDR3 coding sequence is TGTGCCACCCGGCGGCGATGGTTCACTGAAGCTTTCTTT.

This clone came up a few times. The genes are TRBV11-2 and TRBJ1-5; D unresolved. The CDR3 length is 14 residues. The germline CDR1 and CDR2 sequences are SGHAT and FQNNGV. Trimming removed 5 bases at V and 5 bases at J, with 13 bases between. The CDR3 sequence is CASSLAGNHQPQHF. The CDR3 bases are TGTGCCAGCAGCCTGGCGGGGAATCATCAGCCCCAGCATTTT.